These 17 T cell receptor beta chains were all obtained from the same sample, sequenced in a study of T cell clonality in common variable immunodeficiency. Profiling relied on immunoSEQ multiplex PCR, and the TCRdb table lists in-frame clones only, not all of them. In total the sample includes about 29,000 clones, none of them seen once. Sequencing used peripheral blood mononuclear cells. The receptor source for this set is a person aged 18 to 70 in good health.

As to this clone: The CDR3 end is not reached by the read, which stops 3 residues before it; the germline J gene fills it in. The rearrangement uses TRBV30 and TRBJ1-2, with D maybe TRBD1 (5 bases). CDR1 is GTSNPN and CDR2 is SVGIG in the germline V gene (reference sequence). This CDR3 has 15 residues. This CDR3 is CAWSVRLAGPNDYTF. The covered CDR3 bases are TGTGCCTGGAGTGTGCGGCTAGCGGGACCCAATGAC. The whole variable domain, filled in from reference TRBV30 and TRBJ1-2, reads SQTIHQWPATLVQPVGSPLSLECTVEGTSNPNLYWYRQAAGRGLQLLFYSVGIGQISSEVPQNLSASRPQDRQFILSSKKLLLSDSGFYLCAWSVRLAGPNDYTFGSGTRLTVV.

The sample holds many counts of this clone. Read data end 3 residues before the CDR3 end; the end is taken from the germline J gene. The chain links TRBV2 to TRBJ2-1, with D perhaps matching TRBD2 (6 bases). The germline V and J ends were trimmed by 10 bases and 3 bases, with 16 bases remaining between them. The germline gives CDR1 SNHLY, CDR2 FYNNEI. This CDR3 is 14 amino acids long. The CDR3: CATLETSRYNEQFF. The CDR3 DNA, read in part, is TGTGCCACTTTGGAAACTAGCCGCTACAATGAG.

This clone was seen repeatedly, ten times or more. The read is 3 residues too short to cover the CDR3 end, so that end is filled in from the germline J gene. The chain uses TRBV18 and TRBJ1-2; 7 bases fit TRBD1. V was pared by 5 bases and J by 4 bases, with 13 bases of the junction left unmatched. The CDR3 has 16 amino acids. Germline-derived CDR1 and CDR2 are KGHSH and LQKENI. This chain's CDR3 is CASSSTMDRTLYGYTF. Incomplete CDR3 DNA: TGTGCCAGCTCATCCACCATGGACAGGACCCTCTATGGC.

The sample holds many counts of this clone. The sequence runs out 3 residues before the end of the CDR3; the remainder is reconstructed from the germline J gene. The rearrangement joins TRBV20-1 to TRBJ1-6; maybe TRBD1 (5 bases). Germline V gives CDR1 DFQATT, CDR2 SNEGSKA (reference sequence). The ends were cut back, 0 bases at V and 4 bases at J, with 7 bases in the middle. The CDR3 contains 14 residues. Partial CDR3 DNA: TGCAGTGCTAGAGATCAGGGATATAATTCACCC. This gives the protein CSARDQGYNSP. The whole CDR3 sequence is CSARDQGYNSPLHF.

This clone was detected a few times. The read ends 3 residues shy of where the CDR3 ends; the end is completed using the germline J gene. J is TRBJ2-7 and V is TRBV20-1; 10 nucleotides line up with TRBD1. The J segment lost 4 bases and the V segment lost 5 bases, leaving 5 bases of the junction unmatched. CDR1 is DFQATT, CDR2 SNEGSKA, per germline (reference sequence). The CDR3 loop spans 13 amino acids. The CDR3 sequence is CSALGQGGYEQYF. CDR3 bases read: TGCAGTGCTCTAGGACAGGGGGGTTACGAG.

The table lists this clone with many counts. The read ends 3 residues early relative to the CDR3; the germline J gene fills the gap. The V call is TRBV5-1, the J call TRBJ2-2, with 11 bases lining up with TRBD2. With 0 bases clipped from V and 4 bases from J, the junction kept 2 bases outside the gene matches. Germline V gives CDR1 SGHRS, CDR2 YFSETQ. The CDR3 totals 16 residues. The CDR3 bases that were read are TGCGCCAGCAGCTTGGCCCTAGCGGGAGGCACCGGGGAG. It translates to CASSLALAGGTGE. The whole CDR3 protein reads CASSLALAGGTGELFF.

This clone was seen many times. The CDR3 extends 3 residues past the end of the read, so its final part is completed from the germline J gene. V usage is TRBV7-9 and J usage is TRBJ2-3; 11 nucleotides line up with TRBD2. The CDR3 is 14 amino acids. Trimming took 8 bases from V and 4 from J; bases not matched to a gene: 5. The germline CDR1 and CDR2 sequences are SEHNR and FQNEAQ (reference sequence). The CDR3 loop is CASLNSGRADTQYF. The CDR3 bases that were read are TGTGCCAGCCTTAATAGCGGGAGGGCAGATACG.

This clone occurred many times. The sequenced CDR3 bases are TGCAGTGCTAGATCCTTGGTGGCAGCAGGGACTAGCACAGATACG. Protein product: CSARSLVAAGTSTDT. The complete CDR3 sequence is CSARSLVAAGTSTDTQYF. The V call is TRBV20-1, the J call TRBJ2-3; tentative D call: TRBD2 (6 bases). The read ends 3 residues early relative to the CDR3; the germline J gene fills the gap. Trimming cost V 2 bases and J 0 bases, with 21 bases left between them. The CDR3 has 18 amino acids. Germline loops: CDR1 DFQATT, CDR2 SNEGSKA (reference sequence).

On this clone itself: The observed sequence ends 3 residues before the CDR3 terminus, with the missing tail filled in from the germline J gene. The chain has TRBV7-8 and TRBJ2-6; a possible D gene is TRBD1 (5 bases). Germline CDR1 and CDR2: SGHVS and FQNEAQ. V lost 1 base and J lost 0, with 7 bases in between. This CDR3 has 16 amino acids. The CDR3 sequence: CASSLGGASGANVLTF. Incomplete CDR3 DNA: TGTGCCAGCAGCTTAGGTGGGGCCTCTGGGGCCAACGTC.

This clone was found many times. From the germline J gene comes the end of the CDR3, since the read stops 3 residues before it. The gene calls are TRBV6-1 and TRBJ2-3; perhaps TRBD1 as D (5 bases). V was clipped by 0 bases and J by 3 bases, with 10 bases between them. In germline, CDR1 is MNHNS, CDR2 SASEGT. The CDR3 has 15 residues. Incomplete CDR3 DNA: TGTGCCAGCAGTGAAGCTCCAGGGTGGACAGATACG. Its protein is CASSEAPGWTDT. The full CDR3 protein reads CASSEAPGWTDTQYF.

This clone was detected ten times or more. The CDR3 loop reads CASWTGHSNQPQHF. CDR3 DNA (partial): TGTGCCAGTTGGACAGGACATAGCAATCAGCCC. This rearrangement joins TRBV19 to TRBJ1-5; 7 bases align to TRBD1. The sequenced fragment ends 3 residues before the CDR3 boundary, so the rest is inferred from the germline J gene. Per the germline V gene, CDR1 is LNHDA and CDR2 is SQIVND (reference sequence). This CDR3 region has 14 residues. Trimming at V came to 8 bases and at J to 0 bases, leaving 4 bases not matched to a gene.

This clone was counted ten times or more. The CDR3 is cut off 3 residues early in the read; its end comes from the germline J gene. The rearrangement links TRBV7-9 to TRBJ2-1, with D possibly matching TRBD1 (7 bases). The CDR3 loop spans 15 amino acids. Germline values: CDR1 SEHNR, CDR2 FQNEAQ (reference sequence). Trimming cost V 3 bases and J 9 bases, with 18 bases left between them. The sequenced part of the CDR3 DNA is TGTGCCAGCAGCTTTCGGGGGACAGCTCGGGGTGAG. It encodes CASSFRGTARGE. The whole CDR3 region reads CASSFRGTARGEQFF.

This clone was picked up many times. The CDR3 extends 3 residues past the end of the read, so its final part is completed from the germline J gene. This rearrangement joins TRBV2 to TRBJ1-2, with TRBD1 identical over 7 bases. Germline-derived CDR1 and CDR2 are SNHLY and FYNNEI. CDR3 length: 12 amino acids. The CDR3 here is CAGLQGENSYTF. The covered CDR3 bases are TGTGCCGGTCTTCAGGGGGAAAATAGC.

The sample holds many counts of this clone. The observed sequence ends 3 residues before the CDR3 terminus, with the missing tail filled in from the germline J gene. The V call is TRBV20-1, the J call TRBJ2-1; TRBD2 agrees at 13 bases. This CDR3 comprises 18 residues. The junction had 12 bases not matched to a gene; V was cut back by 0 bases and J by 7 bases. Per germline, CDR1 DFQATT and CDR2 SNEGSKA (reference sequence). CDR3 residues: CSARDLGLAGASQNEQFF. The covered CDR3 bases are TGCAGTGCTAGAGATCTCGGACTAGCGGGAGCGTCCCAGAATGAG.

This clone occurred many times. The sequenced part of the CDR3 DNA is TGTGCCAGCGACAGAGAAGCCGGGGAG. Translation: CASDREAGE. The full CDR3 protein is CASDREAGELFF. This chain joins TRBV19 and TRBJ2-2; a possible D gene is TRBD1 (5 bases). Read sequence stops 3 residues before the CDR3 end, and the germline J gene provides the missing end. The germline V and J ends were trimmed by 9 bases and 6 bases, with 11 bases remaining between them. Germline V gene sequence: CDR1 LNHDA, CDR2 SQIVND (reference sequence). The CDR3 sequence is 12 residues long. Based on the CDR3 plus reference TRBV19 and TRBJ2-2, the full variable domain is DGGITQSPKYLFRKEGQNVTLSCEQNLNHDAMYWYRQDPGQGLRLIYYSQIVNDFQKGDIAEGYSVSREKKESFPLTVTSAQKNPTAFYLCASDREAGELFFGEGSRLTVL.

This clone was detected many times. The sequence runs out 3 residues before the end of the CDR3; the remainder is reconstructed from the germline J gene. The V gene is TRBV20-1, the J gene TRBJ2-1; 10 nucleotides agree with TRBD1. The germline V gene has CDR1 DFQATT and CDR2 SNEGSKA (reference sequence). The CDR3 runs to 13 residues. Unmatched junction bases numbered 4, after V lost 5 bases and J lost 6 bases. The CDR3 loop is CSASGQGLNEQFF. CDR3 bases read: TGCAGTGCTTCGGGACAGGGGCTCAATGAG.

This clone turned up a few times. The CDR3 goes on 3 residues after the read ends, and that part is filled in from the germline J gene. The rearrangement links TRBV30 to TRBJ2-2; D perhaps matches TRBD1 (5 bases). CDR3 size: 14 residues. Germline assignment: CDR1 GTSNPN and CDR2 SVGIG (reference sequence). This chain's CDR3 is CAWAQSPGANVLFF. The sequenced part of the CDR3 DNA is TGTGCCTGGGCCCAGAGTCCTGGGGCCAACGTG.